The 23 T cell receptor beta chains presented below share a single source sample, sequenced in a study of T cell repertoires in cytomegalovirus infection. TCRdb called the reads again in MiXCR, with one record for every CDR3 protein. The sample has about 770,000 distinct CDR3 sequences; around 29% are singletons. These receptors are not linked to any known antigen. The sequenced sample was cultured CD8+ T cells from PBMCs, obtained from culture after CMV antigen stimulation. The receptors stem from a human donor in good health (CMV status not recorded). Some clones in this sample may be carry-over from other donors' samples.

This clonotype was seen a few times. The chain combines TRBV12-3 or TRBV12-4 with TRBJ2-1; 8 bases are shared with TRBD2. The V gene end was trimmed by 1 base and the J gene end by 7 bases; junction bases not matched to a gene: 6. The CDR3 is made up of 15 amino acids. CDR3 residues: CASSLGSGVRNEQFF. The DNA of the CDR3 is TGTGCCAGCAGTTTAGGTAGCGGGGTTAGGAATGAGCAGTTCTTC.

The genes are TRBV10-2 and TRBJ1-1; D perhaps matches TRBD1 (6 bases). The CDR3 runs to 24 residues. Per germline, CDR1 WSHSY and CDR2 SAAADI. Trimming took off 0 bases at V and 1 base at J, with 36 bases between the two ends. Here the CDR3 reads CASSESIFSWDPIRTGGGNTEAFF. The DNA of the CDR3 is TGCGCCAGCAGTGAGTCAATCTTTTCGTGGGACCCGATACGGACGGGGGGCGGGAACACTGAAGCTTTCTTT.

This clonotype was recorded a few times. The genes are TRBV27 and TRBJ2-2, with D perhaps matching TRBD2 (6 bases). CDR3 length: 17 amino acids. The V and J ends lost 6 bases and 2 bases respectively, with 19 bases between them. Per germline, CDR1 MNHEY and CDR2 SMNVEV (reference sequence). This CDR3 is CASSLGGPQVNTGELFF. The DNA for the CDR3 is TGTGCCAGCAGCCTGGGAGGACCCCAGGTTAACACCGGGGAGCTGTTTTTT.

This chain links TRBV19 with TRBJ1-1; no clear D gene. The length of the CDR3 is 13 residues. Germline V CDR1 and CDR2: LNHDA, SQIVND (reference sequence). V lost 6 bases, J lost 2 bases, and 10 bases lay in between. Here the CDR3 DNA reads TGTGCCAGTAGGCGGACGGAAAACACTGAAGCTTTCTTT. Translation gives CASRRTENTEAFF.

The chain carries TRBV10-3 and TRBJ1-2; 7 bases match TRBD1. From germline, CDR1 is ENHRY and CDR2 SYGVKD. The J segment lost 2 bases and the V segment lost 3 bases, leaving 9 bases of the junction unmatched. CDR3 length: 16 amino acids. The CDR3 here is CAISDPGTVINYGYTF. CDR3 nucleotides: TGTGCCATCAGTGACCCCGGGACAGTCATCAACTATGGCTACACCTTC.

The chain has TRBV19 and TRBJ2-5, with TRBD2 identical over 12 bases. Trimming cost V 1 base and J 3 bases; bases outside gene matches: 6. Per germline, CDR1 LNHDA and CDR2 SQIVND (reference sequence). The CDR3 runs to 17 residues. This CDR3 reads CASSIAASGGEEETQYF. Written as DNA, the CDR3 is TGTGCCAGTAGTATAGCAGCTAGCGGGGGGGAGGAAGAGACCCAGTACTTC.

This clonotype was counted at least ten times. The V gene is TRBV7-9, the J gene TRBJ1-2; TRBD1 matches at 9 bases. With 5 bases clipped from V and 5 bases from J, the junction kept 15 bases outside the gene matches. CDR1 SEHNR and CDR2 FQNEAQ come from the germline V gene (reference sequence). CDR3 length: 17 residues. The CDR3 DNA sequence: TGTGCCAGCAGCCACAACAGGGGGCGATACCGCTCGTATGGCTACACCTTC. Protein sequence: CASSHNRGRYRSYGYTF.

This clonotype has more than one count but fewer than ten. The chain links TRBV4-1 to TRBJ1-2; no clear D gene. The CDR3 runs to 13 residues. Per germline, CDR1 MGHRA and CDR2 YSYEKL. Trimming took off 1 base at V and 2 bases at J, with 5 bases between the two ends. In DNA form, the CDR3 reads TGCGCCAGCAGCCAAGCGGGGAACTATGGCTACACCTTC. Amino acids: CASSQAGNYGYTF.

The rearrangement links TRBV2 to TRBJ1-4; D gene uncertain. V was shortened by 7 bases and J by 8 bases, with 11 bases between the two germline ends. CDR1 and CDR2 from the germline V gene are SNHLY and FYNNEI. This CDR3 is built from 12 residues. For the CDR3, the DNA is TGTGCCAGCACAGCTATATTCGAAAAACTGTTTTTT. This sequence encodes CASTAIFEKLFF.

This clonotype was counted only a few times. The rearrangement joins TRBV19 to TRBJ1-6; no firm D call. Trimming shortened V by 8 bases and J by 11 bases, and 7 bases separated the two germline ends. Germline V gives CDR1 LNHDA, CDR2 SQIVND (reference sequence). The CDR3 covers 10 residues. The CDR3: CASFGPPLHF. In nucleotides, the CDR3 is TGTGCCAGTTTTGGACCACCCCTCCACTTT.

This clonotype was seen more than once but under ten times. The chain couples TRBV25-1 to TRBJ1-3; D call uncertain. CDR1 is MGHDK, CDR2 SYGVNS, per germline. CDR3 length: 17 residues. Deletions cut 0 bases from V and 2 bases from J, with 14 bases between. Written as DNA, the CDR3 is TGTGCCAGCAGTGAATATTTCCCCGGTTCCGCTGGAAACACCATATATTTT. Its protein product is CASSEYFPGSAGNTIYF.

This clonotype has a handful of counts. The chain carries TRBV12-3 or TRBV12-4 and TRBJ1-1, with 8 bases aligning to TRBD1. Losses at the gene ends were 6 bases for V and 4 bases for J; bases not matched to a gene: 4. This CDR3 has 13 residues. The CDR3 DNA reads TGTGCCAGCAGCCAGGGGGCGAGCACTGAAGCTTTCTTT. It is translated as CASSQGASTEAFF.

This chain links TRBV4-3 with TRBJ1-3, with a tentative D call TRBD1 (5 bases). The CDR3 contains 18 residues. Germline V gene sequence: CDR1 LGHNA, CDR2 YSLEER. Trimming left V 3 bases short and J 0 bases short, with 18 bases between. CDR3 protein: CASSQERLGTDSGNTIYF. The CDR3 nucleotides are TGCGCCAGCAGCCAGGAAAGGCTAGGGACTGACTCTGGAAACACCATATATTTT.

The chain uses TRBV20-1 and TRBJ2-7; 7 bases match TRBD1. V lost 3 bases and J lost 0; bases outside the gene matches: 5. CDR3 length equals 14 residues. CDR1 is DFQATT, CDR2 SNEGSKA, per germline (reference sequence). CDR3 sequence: CSASRGTASYEQYV. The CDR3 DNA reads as TGCAGTGCTAGCAGGGGGACAGCCTCCTACGAGCAGTACGTC.

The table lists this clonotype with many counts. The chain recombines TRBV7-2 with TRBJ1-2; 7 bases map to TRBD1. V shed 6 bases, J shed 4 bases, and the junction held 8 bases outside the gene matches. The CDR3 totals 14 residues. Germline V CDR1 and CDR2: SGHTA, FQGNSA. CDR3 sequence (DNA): TGTGCCAGCAGTCCAGGACAGGCCAGCTATGGCTACACCTTC. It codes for CASSPGQASYGYTF.

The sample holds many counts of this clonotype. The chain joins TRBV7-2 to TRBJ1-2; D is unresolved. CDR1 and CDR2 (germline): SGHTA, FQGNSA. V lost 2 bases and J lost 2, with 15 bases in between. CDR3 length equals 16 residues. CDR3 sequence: CASSLHPNGRNYGYTF. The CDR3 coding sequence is TGTGCCAGCAGCTTACACCCGAACGGGAGGAACTATGGCTACACCTTC.

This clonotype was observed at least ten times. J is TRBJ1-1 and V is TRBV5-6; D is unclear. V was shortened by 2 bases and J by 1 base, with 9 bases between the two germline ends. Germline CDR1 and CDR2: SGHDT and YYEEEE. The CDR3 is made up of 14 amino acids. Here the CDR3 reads CASSLAGRNTEAFF. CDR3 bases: TGTGCCAGCAGCTTAGCGGGCAGGAACACTGAAGCTTTCTTT. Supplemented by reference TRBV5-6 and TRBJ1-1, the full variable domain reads DAGVTQSPTHLIKTRGQQVTLRCSPKSGHDTVSWYQQALGQGPQFIFQYYEEEERQRGNFPDRFSGHQFPNYSSELNVNALLLGDSALYLCASSLAGRNTEAFFGQGTRLTVV.

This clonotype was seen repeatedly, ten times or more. CDR3: CASSFGSWPMNTEAFF. DNA of the CDR3: TGTGCCAGCAGTTTTGGCAGCTGGCCTATGAACACTGAAGCTTTCTTT. The genes are TRBV27 and TRBJ1-1; D remains unclear. In germline, CDR1 is MNHEY, CDR2 SMNVEV (reference sequence). The CDR3 runs 16 residues. V lost 3 bases and J 0 bases, leaving 14 bases between the germline ends.

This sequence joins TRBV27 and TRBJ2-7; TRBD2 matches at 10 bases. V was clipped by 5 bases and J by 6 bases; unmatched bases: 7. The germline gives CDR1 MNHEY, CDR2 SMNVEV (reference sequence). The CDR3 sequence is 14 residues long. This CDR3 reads CASSSGGAAREQYF. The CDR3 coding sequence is TGTGCCAGCAGTAGCGGGGGGGCTGCTCGCGAGCAGTACTTC.

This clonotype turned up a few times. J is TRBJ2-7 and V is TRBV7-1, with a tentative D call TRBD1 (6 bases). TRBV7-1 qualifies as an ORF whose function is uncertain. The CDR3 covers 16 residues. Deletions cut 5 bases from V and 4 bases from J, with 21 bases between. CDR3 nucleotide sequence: TGTGCCAGCAGCCCCGGGAAGGACAGTCCTAGTTACGAGCAGTACTTC. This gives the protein CASSPGKDSPSYEQYF.

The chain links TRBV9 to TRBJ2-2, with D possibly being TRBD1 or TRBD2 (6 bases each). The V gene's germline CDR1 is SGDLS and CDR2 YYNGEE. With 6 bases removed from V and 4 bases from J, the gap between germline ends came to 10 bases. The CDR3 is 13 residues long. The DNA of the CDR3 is TGTGCCAGCAACGGGGGCGCCACCGGGGAGCTGTTTTTT. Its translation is CASNGGATGELFF.

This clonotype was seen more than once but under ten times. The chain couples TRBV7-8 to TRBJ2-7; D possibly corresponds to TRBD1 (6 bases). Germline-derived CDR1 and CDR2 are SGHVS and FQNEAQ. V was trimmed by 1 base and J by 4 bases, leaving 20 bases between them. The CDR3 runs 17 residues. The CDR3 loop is CASSLGGKGQKEYEQYF. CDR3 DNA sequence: TGTGCCAGCAGCTTAGGGGGCAAAGGACAGAAAGAATACGAGCAGTACTTC.

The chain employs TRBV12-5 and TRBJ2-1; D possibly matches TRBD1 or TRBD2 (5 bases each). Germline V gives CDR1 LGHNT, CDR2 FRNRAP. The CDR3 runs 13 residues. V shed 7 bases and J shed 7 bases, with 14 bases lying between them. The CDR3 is CASERDGLNEQFF. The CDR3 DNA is TGTGCTAGTGAACGGGACGGCCTGAATGAGCAGTTCTTC.